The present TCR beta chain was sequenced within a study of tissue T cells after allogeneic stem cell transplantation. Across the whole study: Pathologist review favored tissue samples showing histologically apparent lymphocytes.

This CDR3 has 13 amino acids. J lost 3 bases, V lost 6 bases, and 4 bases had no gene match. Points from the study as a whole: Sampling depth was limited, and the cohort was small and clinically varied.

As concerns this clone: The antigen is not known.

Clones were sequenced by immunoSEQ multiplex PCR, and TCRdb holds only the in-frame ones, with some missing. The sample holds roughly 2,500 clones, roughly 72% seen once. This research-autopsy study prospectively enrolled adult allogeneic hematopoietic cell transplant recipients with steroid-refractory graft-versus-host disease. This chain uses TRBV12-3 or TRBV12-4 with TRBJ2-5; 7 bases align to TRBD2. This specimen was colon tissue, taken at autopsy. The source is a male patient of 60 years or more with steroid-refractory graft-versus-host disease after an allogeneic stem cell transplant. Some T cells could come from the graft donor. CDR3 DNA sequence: TGTGCCAGCAGAAGGGCGGGGGAAGAGACCCAGTACTTC. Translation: CASRRAGEETQYF.